This T cell receptor (beta chain) derives from a study of PD-1 blockade in classical Hodgkin lymphoma. At the level of the study: The patients were dosed with nivolumab 3 mg/kg, infused intravenously every 2 weeks. Broader study findings: Baseline diversity in complete responders resembled that of newly diagnosed patients. Exclusion covered patients beginning nivolumab under 1 year post-ASCT. Newly diagnosed patients were reported to start with lower TCR diversity than healthy donors.

TCRdb's copy holds only in-frame clones and misses some; the assay was immunoSEQ multiplex PCR. Here the sample spans about 39,000 clones, around 80% being singletons. To note about this clone: The target antigen is unknown.

The CDR3 is made up of 15 amino acids. Germline CDR1 and CDR2: SGHTA and FQGNSA. V lost 5 bases, J lost 0 bases, and 11 bases lay in between. The time point denotes: cycle 4 day 1 (C4D1), after less than seven weeks of nivolumab. Following autologous stem cell transplantation, relapse occurred in every patient, and exposure to brentuximab vedotin varied. This chain uses TRBV7-2 with TRBJ1-3; D might be TRBD1 (6 bases). The material sequenced was peripheral blood mononuclear cells (PBMCs), taken before the fourth cycle of nivolumab. The receptor was isolated from a human donor with classical Hodgkin lymphoma. The CDR3 DNA sequence: TGTGCCAGCAGCAGCGGACAGCCCTCTGGAAACACCATATATTTT. Residues: CASSSGQPSGNTIYF.